Below, 3 T cell receptor beta chains from the same sample are listed, as sequenced in a study of blood T cell repertoires in COVID-19. Generated by immunoSEQ multiplex PCR, the TCRdb table keeps only in-frame clones and is missing some. This sample carries approximately 90,000 clones, roughly nine tenths of them seen once, and the ten largest clones take under 10%. Input material: peripheral blood. The receptors were sampled from a man in his forties or fifties with acute or convalescent COVID-19.

The chain recombines TRBV6-1 with TRBJ1-5; D gene ambiguous. The CDR3 is made up of 15 amino acids. Trimming pared 0 bases from V and 6 bases from J, leaving 12 bases between. The germline CDR1 and CDR2 sequences are MNHNS and SASEGT. For the CDR3, the DNA is TGTGCCAGCAGTGAAGCGGAGGCAGGTCTTCAGCCCCAGCATTTT. Translated: CASSEAEAGLQPQHF.

This chain uses TRBV27 with TRBJ2-7; TRBD2 aligns across 9 bases. Germline CDR1 is MNHEY and CDR2 is SMNVEV (reference sequence). The CDR3 extends over 16 amino acids. V was clipped by 6 bases and J by 3 bases; unmatched bases: 12. The CDR3 sequence is CASRRLLAGGDYEQYV. Written as DNA, the CDR3 is TGTGCCAGCAGGCGTCTCCTGGCGGGGGGGGACTACGAGCAGTACGTC.

The chain joins TRBV5-4 to TRBJ2-2, with 8 bases lining up with TRBD1. Trimming cost V 4 bases and J 4 bases; bases outside gene matches: 6. The CDR3 extends over 15 amino acids. Germline-derived CDR1 and CDR2 are SGHNT and YYREEE (reference sequence). The CDR3 nucleotides are TGTGCCAGCAGCCCCCAGGGGGCGGTCACCGGGGAGCTGTTTTTT. It encodes CASSPQGAVTGELFF.